This paragraph reports one T cell receptor beta chain. V lost 3 bases and J 1 base, leaving 13 bases between the germline ends. The CDR3 has 15 amino acids. From germline, CDR1 is GTSNPN and CDR2 SVGIG (reference sequence). The record originates from a study of neoadjuvant anti-PD-1 for oral cavity cancer. The time point is: after neoadjuvant nivolumab, at surgical resection. The method was immunoSEQ multiplex PCR; TCRdb's version includes in-frame clones alone and lacks a portion of them. Of about 12,000 clones listed, 71% are singletons. The TCR originated in a person aged 40 to 85 with oral cavity squamous cell carcinoma. V and J are TRBV30 and TRBJ1-5; D ambiguous. The sample consisted of PBMCs, taken after nivolumab (anti-PD-1) treatment. Here the CDR3 DNA reads TGTGCCTGGAGAGGCAGAGAGGTGAGCAATCAGCCCCAGCATTTT. Translating it yields CAWRGREVSNQPQHF.